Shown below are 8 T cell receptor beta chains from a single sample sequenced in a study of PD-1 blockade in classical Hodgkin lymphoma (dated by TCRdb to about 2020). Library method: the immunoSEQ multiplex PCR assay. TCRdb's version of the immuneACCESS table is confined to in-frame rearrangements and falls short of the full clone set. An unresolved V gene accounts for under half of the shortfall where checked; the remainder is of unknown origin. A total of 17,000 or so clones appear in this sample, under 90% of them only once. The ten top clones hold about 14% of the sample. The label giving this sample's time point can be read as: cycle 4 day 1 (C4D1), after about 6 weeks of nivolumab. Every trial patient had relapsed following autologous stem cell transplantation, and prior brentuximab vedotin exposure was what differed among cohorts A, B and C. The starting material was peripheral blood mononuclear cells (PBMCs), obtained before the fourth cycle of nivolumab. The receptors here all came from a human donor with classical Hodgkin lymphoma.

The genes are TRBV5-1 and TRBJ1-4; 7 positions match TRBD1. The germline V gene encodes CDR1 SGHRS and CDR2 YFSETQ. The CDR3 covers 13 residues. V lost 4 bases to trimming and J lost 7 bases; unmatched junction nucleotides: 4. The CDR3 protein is CASSVTGREKLFF. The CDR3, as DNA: TGCGCCAGCAGCGTGACAGGGCGTGAAAAACTGTTTTTT. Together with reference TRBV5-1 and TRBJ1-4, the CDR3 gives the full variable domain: KAGVTQTPRYLIKTRGQQVTLSCSPISGHRSVSWYQQTPGQGLQFLFEYFSETQRNKGNFPGRFSGRQFSNSRSEMNVSTLELGDSALYLCASSVTGREKLFFGSGTQLSVL.

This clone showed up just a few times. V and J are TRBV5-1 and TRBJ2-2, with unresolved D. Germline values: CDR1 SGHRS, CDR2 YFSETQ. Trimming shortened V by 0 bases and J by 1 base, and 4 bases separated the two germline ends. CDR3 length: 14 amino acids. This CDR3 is CASSLDGNTGELFF. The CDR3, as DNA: TGCGCCAGCAGCTTGGATGGGAACACCGGGGAGCTGTTTTTT.

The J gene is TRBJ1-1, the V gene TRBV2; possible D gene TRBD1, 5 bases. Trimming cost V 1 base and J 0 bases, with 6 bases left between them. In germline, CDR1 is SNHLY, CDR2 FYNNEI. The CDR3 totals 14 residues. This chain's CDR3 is CASSEGGMNTEAFF. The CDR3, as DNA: TGTGCCAGCAGTGAAGGGGGGATGAACACTGAAGCTTTCTTT. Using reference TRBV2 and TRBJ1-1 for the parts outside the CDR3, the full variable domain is EPEVTQTPSHQVTQMGQEVILRCVPISNHLYFYWYRQILGQKVEFLVSFYNNEISEKSEIFDDQFSVERPDGSNFTLKIRSTKLEDSAMYFCASSEGGMNTEAFFGQGTRLTVV.

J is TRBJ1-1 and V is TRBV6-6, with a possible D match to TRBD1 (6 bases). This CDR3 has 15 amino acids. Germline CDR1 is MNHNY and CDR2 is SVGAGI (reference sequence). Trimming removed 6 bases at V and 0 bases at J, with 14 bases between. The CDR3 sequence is CASRETGAMNTEAFF. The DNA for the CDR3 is TGTGCCAGCAGAGAGACAGGAGCCATGAACACTGAAGCTTTCTTT.

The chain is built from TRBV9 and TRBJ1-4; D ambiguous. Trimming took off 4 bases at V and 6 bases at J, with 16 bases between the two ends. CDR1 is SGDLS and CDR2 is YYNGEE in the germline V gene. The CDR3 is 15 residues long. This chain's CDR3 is CASSPTEGLDEKLFF. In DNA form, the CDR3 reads TGTGCCAGCAGCCCTACCGAAGGACTGGATGAAAAACTGTTTTTT.

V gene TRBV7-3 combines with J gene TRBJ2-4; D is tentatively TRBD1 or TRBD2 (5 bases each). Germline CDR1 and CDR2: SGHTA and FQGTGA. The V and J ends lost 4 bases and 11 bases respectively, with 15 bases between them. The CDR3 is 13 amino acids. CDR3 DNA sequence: TGTGCCAGCAGCTCATTAGAGGGGCAGGTTCAGTACTTC. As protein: CASSSLEGQVQYF.

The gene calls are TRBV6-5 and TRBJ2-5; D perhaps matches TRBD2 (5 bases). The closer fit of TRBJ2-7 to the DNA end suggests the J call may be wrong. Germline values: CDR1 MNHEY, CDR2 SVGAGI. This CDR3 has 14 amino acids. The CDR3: CASRETRIDYEQYF. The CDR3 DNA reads TGTGCCAGCAGGGAAACTAGGATTGACTACGAGCAGTACTTC.

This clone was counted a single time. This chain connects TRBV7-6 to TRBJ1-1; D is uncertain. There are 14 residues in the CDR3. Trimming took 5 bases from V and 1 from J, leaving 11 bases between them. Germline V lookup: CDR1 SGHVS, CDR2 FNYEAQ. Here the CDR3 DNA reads TGTGCCAGCAGCCGCCTCTGGGGGAACACTGAAGCTTTCTTT. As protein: CASSRLWGNTEAFF. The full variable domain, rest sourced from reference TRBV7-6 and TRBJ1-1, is GAGVSQSPRYKVTKRGQDVALRCDPISGHVSLYWYRQALGQGPEFLTYFNYEAQQDKSGLPNDRFSAERPEGSISTLTIQRTEQRDSAMYRCASSRLWGNTEAFFGQGTRLTVV.